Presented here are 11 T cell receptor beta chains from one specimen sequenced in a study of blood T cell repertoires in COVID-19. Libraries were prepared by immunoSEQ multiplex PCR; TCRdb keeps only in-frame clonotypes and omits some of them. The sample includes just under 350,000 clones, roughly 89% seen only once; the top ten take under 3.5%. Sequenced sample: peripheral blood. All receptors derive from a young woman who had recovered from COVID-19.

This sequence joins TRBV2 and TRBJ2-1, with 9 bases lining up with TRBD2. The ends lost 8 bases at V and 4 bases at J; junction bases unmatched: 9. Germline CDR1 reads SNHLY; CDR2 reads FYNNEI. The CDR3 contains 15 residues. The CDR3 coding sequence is TGTGCCAGCGAGAGACAGACTAGCGGATACAATGAGCAGTTCTTC. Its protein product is CASERQTSGYNEQFF.

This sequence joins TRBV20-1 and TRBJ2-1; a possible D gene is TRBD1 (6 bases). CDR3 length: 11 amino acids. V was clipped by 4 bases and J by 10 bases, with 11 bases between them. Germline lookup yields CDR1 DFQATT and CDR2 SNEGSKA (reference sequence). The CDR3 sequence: CSANGGQEQFF. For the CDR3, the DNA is TGCAGTGCTAATGGGGGCCAAGAGCAGTTCTTC.

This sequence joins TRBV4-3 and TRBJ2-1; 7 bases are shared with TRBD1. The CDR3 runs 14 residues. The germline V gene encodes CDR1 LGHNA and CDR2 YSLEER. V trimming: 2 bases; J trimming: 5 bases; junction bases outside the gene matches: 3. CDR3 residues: CASSQRTGDNEQFF. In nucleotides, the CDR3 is TGCGCCAGCAGCCAAAGGACAGGAGACAATGAGCAGTTCTTC.

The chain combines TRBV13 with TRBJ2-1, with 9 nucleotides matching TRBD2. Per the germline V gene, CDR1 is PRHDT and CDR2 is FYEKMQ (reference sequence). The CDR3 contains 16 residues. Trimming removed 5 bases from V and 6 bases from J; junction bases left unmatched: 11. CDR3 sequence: CASSPPQREDSNEQFF. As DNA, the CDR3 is TGTGCCAGCAGCCCCCCCCAGCGGGAGGACAGCAATGAGCAGTTCTTC.

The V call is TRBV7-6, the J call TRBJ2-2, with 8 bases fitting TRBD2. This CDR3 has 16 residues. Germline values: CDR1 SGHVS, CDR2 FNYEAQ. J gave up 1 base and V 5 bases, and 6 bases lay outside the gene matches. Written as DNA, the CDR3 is TGTGCCAGCAGCAGCGGACTAGCTCAGAACACCGGGGAGCTGTTTTTT. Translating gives CASSSGLAQNTGELFF. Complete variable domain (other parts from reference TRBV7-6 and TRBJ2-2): GAGVSQSPRYKVTKRGQDVALRCDPISGHVSLYWYRQALGQGPEFLTYFNYEAQQDKSGLPNDRFSAERPEGSISTLTIQRTEQRDSAMYRCASSSGLAQNTGELFFGEGSRLTVL.

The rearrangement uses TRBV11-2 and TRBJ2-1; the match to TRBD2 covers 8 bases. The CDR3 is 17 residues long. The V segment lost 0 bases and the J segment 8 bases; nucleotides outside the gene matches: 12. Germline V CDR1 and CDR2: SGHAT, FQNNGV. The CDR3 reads CASSLDPRRSGSYEQFF. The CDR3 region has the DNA TGTGCCAGCAGCTTAGATCCCCGGAGGAGCGGGAGTTATGAGCAGTTCTTC.

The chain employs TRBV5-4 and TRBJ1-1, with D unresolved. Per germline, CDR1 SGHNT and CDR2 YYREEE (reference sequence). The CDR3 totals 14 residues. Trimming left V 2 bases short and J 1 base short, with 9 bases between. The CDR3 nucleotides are TGTGCCAGCAGCTTAGCGCGTCAGAACACTGAAGCTTTCTTT. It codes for CASSLARQNTEAFF.

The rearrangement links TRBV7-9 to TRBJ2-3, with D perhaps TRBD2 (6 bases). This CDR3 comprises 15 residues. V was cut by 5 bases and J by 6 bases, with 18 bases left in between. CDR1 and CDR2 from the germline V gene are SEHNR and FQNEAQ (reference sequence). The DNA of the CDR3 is TGTGCCAGCAGCCACCGGGACTCTTCTATGGATACGCAGTATTTT. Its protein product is CASSHRDSSMDTQYF.

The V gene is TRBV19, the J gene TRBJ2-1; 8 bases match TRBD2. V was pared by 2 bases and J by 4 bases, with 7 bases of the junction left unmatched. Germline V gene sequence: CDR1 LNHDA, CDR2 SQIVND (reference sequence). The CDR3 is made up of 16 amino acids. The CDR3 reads CASSISAGGPYNEQFF. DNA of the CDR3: TGTGCCAGTAGTATATCGGCGGGAGGTCCTTACAATGAGCAGTTCTTC.

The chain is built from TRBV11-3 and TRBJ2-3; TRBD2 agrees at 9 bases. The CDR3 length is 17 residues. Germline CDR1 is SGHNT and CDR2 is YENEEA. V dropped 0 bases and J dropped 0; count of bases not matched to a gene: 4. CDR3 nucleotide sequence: TGTGCCAGCAGCTTAGACTCTAGCGGGACTAGCACAGATACGCAGTATTTT. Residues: CASSLDSSGTSTDTQYF.

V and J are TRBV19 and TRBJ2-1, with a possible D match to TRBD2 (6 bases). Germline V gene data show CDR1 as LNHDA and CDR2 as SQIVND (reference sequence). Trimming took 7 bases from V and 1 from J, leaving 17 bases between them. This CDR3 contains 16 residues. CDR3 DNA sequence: TGTGCCAGTAAGGTTGAGGCGGCGGGATCCTACAATGAGCAGTTCTTC. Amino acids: CASKVEAAGSYNEQFF.